This T cell receptor (beta chain) was captured in a study of shared clonotypes between healthy human individuals. Germline loops: CDR1 SGHAT, CDR2 FQNNGV. This CDR3 region has 14 residues. V was clipped by 5 bases and J by 2 bases, with 13 bases between them. Profiling relied on immunoSEQ multiplex PCR, and the TCRdb table lists in-frame clones only, not all of them. The data contain 2 million to 2.5 million clones, about 95% of them singletons. Selected positively for CCR7 and CD45RO-negative, naive CD8 cells excluded terminally differentiated effector memory CD45RA+ cells. This sequence joins TRBV11-2 and TRBJ2-7, with D perhaps matching TRBD1 (7 bases). Sample: naive CD8+ T cells sorted from blood. The TCR comes from a man aged 18-30 years in good health. The DNA of the CDR3 is TGTGCCAGCAGCGGGCGGGACAGTCCCTACGAGCAGTACTTC. Translated: CASSGRDSPYEQYF.